The sequence of this T cell receptor (beta chain) was determined in a study of T-cell reconstitution after alpha-beta-depleted transplantation in children. Ten or more counts support this clonotype. Unique molecular identifiers were built into the TCRbeta library. TCRdb re-called the PCR reads through MiXCR, storing one row per CDR3 protein. There are around 700,000 distinct CDR3 sequences in the sample; around 13% occur only once, and 0.79% lies in the top ten. The CDR3 runs to 15 residues. In germline, CDR1 is MNHNS, CDR2 SASEGT. V lost 6 bases and J 3 bases, leaving 17 bases between the germline ends.

The V and J genes are TRBV6-1 and TRBJ1-2; D gene ambiguous. The source of this sequence is a girl aged 2-10 years with congenital amegakaryocytic thrombocytopenia, due to receive a stem cell transplant. The input for sequencing was PBMCs, taken before TCRalphabeta/CD19-depleted stem cell transplant. CDR3 coding DNA: TGTGCCAGCAGGTTGGGTGGGATAGCTGACTATGGCTACACCTTC. Protein: CASRLGGIADYGYTF.